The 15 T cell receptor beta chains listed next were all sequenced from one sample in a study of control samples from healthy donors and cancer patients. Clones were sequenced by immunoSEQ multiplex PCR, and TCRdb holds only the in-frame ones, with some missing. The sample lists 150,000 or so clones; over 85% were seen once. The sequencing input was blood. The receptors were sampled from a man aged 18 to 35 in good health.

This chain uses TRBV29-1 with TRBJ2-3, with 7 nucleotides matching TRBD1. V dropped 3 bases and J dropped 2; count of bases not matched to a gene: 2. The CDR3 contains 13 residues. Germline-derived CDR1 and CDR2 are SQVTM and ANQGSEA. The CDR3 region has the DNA TGCAGCGTTGAGGGACAGTCCACAGATACGCAGTATTTT. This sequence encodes CSVEGQSTDTQYF.

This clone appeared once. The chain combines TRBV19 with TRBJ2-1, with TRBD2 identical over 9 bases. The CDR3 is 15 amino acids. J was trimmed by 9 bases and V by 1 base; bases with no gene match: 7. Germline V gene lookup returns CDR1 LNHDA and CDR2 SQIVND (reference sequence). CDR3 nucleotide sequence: TGTGCCAGTAGTATAGTGCGGGGGGGCCTGGGTGAGCAGTTCTTC. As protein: CASSIVRGGLGEQFF.

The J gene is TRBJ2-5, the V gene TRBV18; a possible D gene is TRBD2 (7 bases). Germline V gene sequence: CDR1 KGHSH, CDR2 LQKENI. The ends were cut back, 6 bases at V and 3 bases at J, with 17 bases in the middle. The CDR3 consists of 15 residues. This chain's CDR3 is CASSLWGGREETQYF. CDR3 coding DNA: TGTGCCAGCTCTCTATGGGGGGGGCGCGAAGAGACCCAGTACTTC.

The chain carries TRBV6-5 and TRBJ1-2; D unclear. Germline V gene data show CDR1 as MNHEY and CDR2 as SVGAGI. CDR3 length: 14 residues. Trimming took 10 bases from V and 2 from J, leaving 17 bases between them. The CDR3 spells CAIALSQTNYGYTF. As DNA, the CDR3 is TGTGCCATCGCACTCTCACAGACAAACTATGGCTACACCTTC.

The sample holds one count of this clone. CDR3 nucleotides: TGCGCCAGCAGCTTGGCCGCCGGGAGGAGGGGAGAGACCCAGTACTTC. Protein: CASSLAAGRRGETQYF. The chain couples TRBV5-1 to TRBJ2-5; TRBD2 matches at 7 bases. V lost 0 bases to trimming and J lost 4 bases; unmatched junction nucleotides: 9. The CDR3 is made up of 16 amino acids. Germline V gives CDR1 SGHRS, CDR2 YFSETQ.

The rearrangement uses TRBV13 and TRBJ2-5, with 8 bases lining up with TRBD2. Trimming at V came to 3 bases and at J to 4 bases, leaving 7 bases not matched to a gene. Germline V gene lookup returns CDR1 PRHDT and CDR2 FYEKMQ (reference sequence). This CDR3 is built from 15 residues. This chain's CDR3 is CASSFLAGGGETQYF. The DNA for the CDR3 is TGTGCCAGCAGCTTTCTCGCGGGAGGTGGAGAGACCCAGTACTTC.

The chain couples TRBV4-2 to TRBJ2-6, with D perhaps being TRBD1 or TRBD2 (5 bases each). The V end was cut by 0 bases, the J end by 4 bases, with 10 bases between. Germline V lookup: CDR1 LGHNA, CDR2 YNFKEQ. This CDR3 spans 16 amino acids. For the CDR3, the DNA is TGTGCCAGCAGCCAAGAAGTGGGGGTCGGGGCCAACGTCCTGACTTTC. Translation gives CASSQEVGVGANVLTF.

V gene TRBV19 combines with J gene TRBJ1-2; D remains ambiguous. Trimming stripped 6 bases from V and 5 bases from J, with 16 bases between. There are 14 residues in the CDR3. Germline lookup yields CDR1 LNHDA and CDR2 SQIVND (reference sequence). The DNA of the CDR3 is TGTGCCAGTAGCCCCATTGGGGAAAGTTATGGCTACACCTTC. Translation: CASSPIGESYGYTF.

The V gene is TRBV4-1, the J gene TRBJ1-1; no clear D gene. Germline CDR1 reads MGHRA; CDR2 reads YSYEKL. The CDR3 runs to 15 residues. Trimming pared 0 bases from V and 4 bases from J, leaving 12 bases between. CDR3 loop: CASSQDEDGGTEAFF. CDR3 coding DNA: TGCGCCAGCAGCCAAGATGAGGACGGCGGCACTGAAGCTTTCTTT.

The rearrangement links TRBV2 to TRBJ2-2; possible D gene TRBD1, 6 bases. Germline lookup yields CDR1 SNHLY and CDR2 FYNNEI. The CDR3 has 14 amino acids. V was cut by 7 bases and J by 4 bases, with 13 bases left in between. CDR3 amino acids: CASKLGAPTGELFF. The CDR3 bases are TGTGCCAGCAAACTGGGGGCGCCCACCGGGGAGCTGTTTTTT. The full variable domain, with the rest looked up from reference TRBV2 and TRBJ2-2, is EPEVTQTPSHQVTQMGQEVILRCVPISNHLYFYWYRQILGQKVEFLVSFYNNEISEKSEIFDDQFSVERPDGSNFTLKIRSTKLEDSAMYFCASKLGAPTGELFFGEGSRLTVL.

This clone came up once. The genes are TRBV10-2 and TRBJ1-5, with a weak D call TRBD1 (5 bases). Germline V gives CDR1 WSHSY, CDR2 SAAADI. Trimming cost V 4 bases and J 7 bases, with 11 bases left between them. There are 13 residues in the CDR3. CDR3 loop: CASSGTGGQPQHF. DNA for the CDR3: TGCGCCAGCAGTGGAACAGGTGGCCAGCCCCAGCATTTT.

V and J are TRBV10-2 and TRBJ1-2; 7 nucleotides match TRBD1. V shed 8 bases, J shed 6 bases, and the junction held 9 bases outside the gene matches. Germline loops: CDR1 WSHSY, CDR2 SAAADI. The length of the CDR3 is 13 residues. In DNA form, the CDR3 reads TGCGCCAGCGTCAGATACGGGACAGATGGCTACACCTTC. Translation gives CASVRYGTDGYTF.

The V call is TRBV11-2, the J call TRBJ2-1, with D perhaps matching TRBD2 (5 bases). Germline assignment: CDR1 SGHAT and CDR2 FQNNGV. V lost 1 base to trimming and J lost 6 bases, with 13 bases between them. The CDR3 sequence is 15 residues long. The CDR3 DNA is TGTGCCAGCAGCTTAGGGCTAGCTCCTTCCAATGAGCAGTTCTTC. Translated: CASSLGLAPSNEQFF.

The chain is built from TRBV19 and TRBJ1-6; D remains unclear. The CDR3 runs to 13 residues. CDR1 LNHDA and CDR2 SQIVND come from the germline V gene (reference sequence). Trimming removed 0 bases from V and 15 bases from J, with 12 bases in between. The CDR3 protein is CASSIDGVAILHF. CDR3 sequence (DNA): TGTGCCAGTAGTATAGACGGTGTCGCTATCCTCCACTTT.

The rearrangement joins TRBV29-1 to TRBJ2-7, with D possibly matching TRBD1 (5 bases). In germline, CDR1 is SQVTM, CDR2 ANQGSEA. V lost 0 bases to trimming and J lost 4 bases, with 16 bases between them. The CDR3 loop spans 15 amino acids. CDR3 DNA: TGCAGCGTTGAAGAGACAGACAGCTACAGTTACGAGCAGTACTTC. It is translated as CSVEETDSYSYEQYF.